Each of the 26 T cell receptor beta chains below was sequenced from the same sample in a study of vaccination effects on CD4 cells after COVID-19. Data came from immunoSEQ multiplex PCR; TCRdb stores just in-frame clones and leaves some out. The repertoire includes tens of thousands of clones, about 80% of them detected once, and 3% to 4% sits in the top ten. These receptors have no identified antigens. An approximately ten-day culture period preceded the isolation of CD4+ T cells. PCR showed that the person got SARS-CoV-2 infection at some point between March and December 2020. Every participant took two doses of the BNT162b2 or mRNA-1273 vaccine. Sequenced material: CD4+ T cells from PBMCs cultured without peptide, taken after COVID-19 vaccination. Receptor source: a human donor who had a prior SARS-CoV-2 infection.

The rearrangement links TRBV19 to TRBJ2-3; D may correspond to TRBD1 or TRBD2 (5 bases each). Germline V gene lookup returns CDR1 LNHDA and CDR2 SQIVND (reference sequence). V lost 4 bases and J 10 bases, leaving 18 bases between the germline ends. This CDR3 is 14 amino acids long. The CDR3, as DNA: TGTGCCAGTAGTACGCCGGGACGGGTAAAAGCGCAGTATTTT. Translation gives CASSTPGRVKAQYF.

This clone was seen once. The chain joins TRBV5-1 to TRBJ2-3, with TRBD2 matching 9 bases. Germline V gives CDR1 SGHRS, CDR2 YFSETQ. The CDR3 covers 16 residues. The J segment lost 1 base and the V segment lost 5 bases, leaving 8 bases of the junction unmatched. CDR3 coding DNA: TGCGCCAGCAGGGAAATAGCGGGGGCACGCACAGATACGCAGTATTTT. Protein sequence: CASREIAGARTDTQYF.

The chain combines TRBV4-1 with TRBJ2-3; D is unclear. V lost 0 bases, J lost 6 bases, and 4 bases lay in between. The CDR3 contains 12 residues. Germline values: CDR1 MGHRA, CDR2 YSYEKL. The CDR3 DNA is TGCGCCAGCAGCCAAGATCGGGATACGCAGTATTTT. This encodes CASSQDRDTQYF.

Here the CDR3 DNA reads TGTGCCAGCAGCCAAGACCTCTCCGGGGACTCAAGCTCCTACAATGAGCAGTTCTTC. Translating gives CASSQDLSGDSSSYNEQFF. The rearrangement links TRBV4-2 to TRBJ2-1, with a weak D call TRBD2 (6 bases). The CDR3 sequence is 19 residues long. Trimming cost V 0 bases and J 0 bases, with 18 bases left between them. CDR1 is LGHNA and CDR2 is YNFKEQ in the germline V gene.

The V gene is TRBV5-1, the J gene TRBJ2-1; a weak D match, TRBD1 (5 bases). This CDR3 spans 14 amino acids. Germline CDR1 SGHRS, CDR2 YFSETQ. Trimming took 2 bases from V and 7 from J, leaving 13 bases between them. In DNA form, the CDR3 reads TGCGCCAGCAGCTTCCAGGGTGGCGCTAATGAGCAGTTCTTC. This sequence encodes CASSFQGGANEQFF.

The chain couples TRBV9 to TRBJ2-3; D is tentatively TRBD1 or TRBD2 (5 bases each). V shed 4 bases and J shed 0 bases, with 9 bases lying between them. Germline values: CDR1 SGDLS, CDR2 YYNGEE. This CDR3 is 14 amino acids long. CDR3 in amino acids: CASSRDPSTDTQYF. The CDR3 bases are TGTGCCAGCAGCCGGGACCCCAGCACAGATACGCAGTATTTT.

This clone was detected only a few times. This rearrangement joins TRBV11-2 to TRBJ2-2; tentative D call: TRBD1 (6 bases). The CDR3 has 15 residues. CDR1 SGHAT and CDR2 FQNNGV come from the germline V gene. V lost 2 bases to trimming and J lost 4 bases, with 11 bases between them. This CDR3 reads CASSLRLGGTGELFF. In nucleotides, the CDR3 is TGTGCCAGCAGCTTACGATTAGGGGGCACCGGGGAGCTGTTTTTT.

The chain employs TRBV12-5 and TRBJ2-1, with D tentatively TRBD1 or TRBD2 (5 bases each). This CDR3 comprises 15 residues. Germline V gene data show CDR1 as LGHNT and CDR2 as FRNRAP. Trimming removed 6 bases from V and 2 bases from J, with 14 bases in between. CDR3 region: CASGRMGVAYNEQFF. CDR3 nucleotides: TGTGCTAGTGGGAGAATGGGGGTCGCCTACAATGAGCAGTTCTTC.

J is TRBJ2-3 and V is TRBV5-4; D may match TRBD1 or TRBD2 (5 bases each). CDR3 size: 15 residues. V was clipped by 1 base and J by 0 bases, with 9 bases between them. Germline assignment: CDR1 SGHNT and CDR2 YYREEE (reference sequence). The DNA for the CDR3 is TGTGCCAGCAGCTTGCGGGACGGTAGCACAGATACGCAGTATTTT. Amino acids: CASSLRDGSTDTQYF.

This rearrangement joins TRBV2 to TRBJ2-4; no reliable D call. Germline V gives CDR1 SNHLY, CDR2 FYNNEI. The CDR3 is 13 amino acids. Trimming took 4 bases from V and 8 from J, leaving 12 bases between them. The CDR3 DNA sequence: TGTGCCAGCAGTGGGTATGGGTTAGACATTCAGTACTTC. This gives the protein CASSGYGLDIQYF.

This clone was counted only a few times. This sequence joins TRBV15 and TRBJ1-2, with TRBD1 matching 8 bases. CDR1 and CDR2 from the germline V gene are LNHNV and YYDKDF (reference sequence). V was clipped by 0 bases and J by 8 bases; unmatched bases: 8. This CDR3 spans 15 amino acids. The CDR3 DNA follows: TGTGCCACCAGCAGAGACGCAGGGGGCGCAGGGGGCTACACCTTC. It is translated as CATSRDAGGAGGYTF.

The chain combines TRBV5-1 with TRBJ1-1, with D perhaps TRBD1 (5 bases). Trimming took 0 bases from V and 3 from J, leaving 9 bases between them. This CDR3 has 14 residues. Germline V CDR1 and CDR2: SGHRS, YFSETQ. The CDR3, as DNA: TGCGCCAGCAGCTTGGAGGGGTTTGACACTGAAGCTTTCTTT. Translating gives CASSLEGFDTEAFF.

V is TRBV7-2 and J is TRBJ2-1; TRBD2 matches 10 bases. The junction had 15 bases not matched to a gene; V was cut back by 6 bases and J by 10 bases. Germline V gene data show CDR1 as SGHTA and CDR2 as FQGNSA. CDR3 length equals 16 residues. CDR3 in amino acids: CASRAKTGTSAREQFF. The DNA for the CDR3 is TGTGCCAGCAGGGCTAAAACCGGGACTAGCGCGAGAGAGCAGTTCTTC.

The chain links TRBV27 to TRBJ1-2, with TRBD1 matching over 9 bases. Looked up from germline, CDR1 is MNHEY and CDR2 is SMNVEV (reference sequence). CDR3 size: 13 residues. V gave up 8 bases and J gave up 4 bases; unmatched junction bases: 5. CDR3 sequence: CASAYRGLYGYTF. DNA of the CDR3: TGTGCCAGCGCCTACAGGGGGCTCTATGGCTACACCTTC.

The genes are TRBV6-4 and TRBJ2-3; D unclear. V was shortened by 2 bases and J by 0 bases, with 9 bases between the two germline ends. From germline, CDR1 is MRHNA and CDR2 SNTAGT. The CDR3 is made up of 15 amino acids. CDR3 DNA sequence: TGTGCCAGCAGTGACCCAAAGACTAGCACAGATACGCAGTATTTT. The encoded protein is CASSDPKTSTDTQYF.

V and J are TRBV11-2 and TRBJ2-7; D possibly corresponds to TRBD1 (5 bases). The CDR3 covers 14 residues. Germline V lookup: CDR1 SGHAT, CDR2 FQNNGV. Trimming pared 1 base from V and 2 bases from J, leaving 9 bases between. As DNA, the CDR3 is TGTGCCAGCAGCTTAGGGGGCCGGGCCTACGAGCAGTACTTC. This encodes CASSLGGRAYEQYF.

The gene calls are TRBV6-5 and TRBJ2-1; D remains ambiguous. Germline CDR1 and CDR2: MNHEY and SVGAGI. This CDR3 has 14 amino acids. V was cut by 6 bases and J by 6 bases, with 15 bases left in between. The chain's CDR3 is CASRAGLSSNEQFF. The CDR3 bases are TGTGCCAGCAGAGCCGGCCTCTCTAGCAATGAGCAGTTCTTC.

The CDR3 protein is CASSPPQIKRGEKLFF. The CDR3 DNA reads TGTGCCAGCAGCCCCCCGCAGATTAAGAGGGGTGAAAAACTGTTTTTT. J is TRBJ1-4 and V is TRBV7-9, with a possible D match to TRBD1 (5 bases). CDR3 size: 16 residues. Trimming removed 5 bases at V and 7 bases at J, with 20 bases between. CDR1 SEHNR and CDR2 FQNEAQ come from the germline V gene (reference sequence).

The V and J genes are TRBV7-3 and TRBJ2-2; the match to TRBD2 covers 10 bases. J gave up 4 bases and V 5 bases, and 4 bases lay outside the gene matches. The CDR3 spans 15 residues. Germline values: CDR1 SGHTA, CDR2 FQGTGA. CDR3 DNA: TGTGCCAGCAGCAATAGCGGGAGGTTCACCGGGGAGCTGTTTTTT. Protein product: CASSNSGRFTGELFF.

The V and J genes are TRBV19 and TRBJ1-6; TRBD1 agrees at 11 bases. Per the germline V gene, CDR1 is LNHDA and CDR2 is SQIVND (reference sequence). Germline trimming cut 7 bases from V and 7 bases from J; bases unmatched to any gene: 12. This CDR3 spans 17 amino acids. The DNA for the CDR3 is TGTGCCAGTAAAAGGGACAGGGGGATGTTCGGGAATTCACCCCTCCACTTT. Amino acids: CASKRDRGMFGNSPLHF.

V gene TRBV5-6 combines with J gene TRBJ2-5, with 9 positions matching TRBD2. Germline trimming cut 3 bases from V and 5 bases from J; bases unmatched to any gene: 11. The CDR3 consists of 16 residues. Germline-derived CDR1 and CDR2 are SGHDT and YYEEEE. The CDR3 region is CASSSGRTSGLETQYF. DNA for the CDR3: TGTGCCAGCAGCTCGGGGAGAACTAGCGGGTTGGAGACCCAGTACTTC.

Only a few counts were recorded for this clone. V gene TRBV7-2 combines with J gene TRBJ2-1; TRBD2 matches 7 bases. The J segment lost 5 bases and the V segment lost 4 bases, leaving 8 bases of the junction unmatched. The CDR3 covers 15 residues. Germline V gene lookup returns CDR1 SGHTA and CDR2 FQGNSA. The CDR3 nucleotides are TGTGCCAGCAGCTCTTACTCTAGCGGCGACAATGAGCAGTTCTTC. This translates into CASSSYSSGDNEQFF.

This chain joins TRBV10-1 and TRBJ2-7; D is unresolved. Per the germline V gene, CDR1 is WNHNN and CDR2 is SYGVQD (reference sequence). The length of the CDR3 is 12 residues. Trimming removed 7 bases at V and 2 bases at J, with 9 bases between. CDR3 bases: TGCGCCAGCATAAGGGTGCCCTACGAGCAGTACTTC. Protein: CASIRVPYEQYF.

The chain uses TRBV4-2 and TRBJ1-5; TRBD1 matches 8 bases. CDR1 and CDR2 (germline): LGHNA, YNFKEQ. After removal of 0 bases from V and 3 bases from J, the junction contained 1 base not matched to a gene. There are 15 residues in the CDR3. The CDR3 nucleotides read TGTGCCAGCAGCCAAGAGGACAGGGACAATCAGCCCCAGCATTTT. Its protein is CASSQEDRDNQPQHF.

The V and J genes are TRBV15 and TRBJ2-2, with TRBD2 matching 8 bases. CDR1 LNHNV and CDR2 YYDKDF come from the germline V gene (reference sequence). The CDR3 is 17 amino acids. The trim removed 0 bases at V and 0 bases at J, leaving 3 bases unmatched. The CDR3 bases are TGTGCCACCAGCAGAGATCCGGGACTAGCGAACACCGGGGAGCTGTTTTTT. Amino acids: CATSRDPGLANTGELFF.

This clone was counted once. This chain uses TRBV4-1 with TRBJ1-5; D is possibly TRBD1 (5 bases). The CDR3 extends over 15 amino acids. Germline V gene data show CDR1 as MGHRA and CDR2 as YSYEKL. Trimming pared 4 bases from V and 4 bases from J, leaving 14 bases between. CDR3 in amino acids: CASSRSGHNNQPQHF. For the CDR3, the DNA is TGCGCCAGCAGCCGGTCCGGACACAATAATCAGCCCCAGCATTTT.